The 31 T cell receptor beta chains reported below all come from one sample, sequenced in a study of T cell responses to AZD1222 COVID-19 vaccine. Assay: immunoSEQ multiplex PCR; the TCRdb copy retains only in-frame clones and omits some. Of 120,000 or so clones in the sample, 75% to 95% were seen once. The sequencing used peripheral blood, collected on day 0 of AZD1222 vaccination. These receptors all come from an adult in good health.

V and J are TRBV2 and TRBJ1-4; D gene uncertain. Trimming pared 7 bases from V and 5 bases from J, leaving 11 bases between. CDR3 length: 13 residues. Germline CDR1 reads SNHLY; CDR2 reads FYNNEI. The CDR3 protein is CASNRGKNEKLFF. CDR3 nucleotides: TGTGCCAGCAATCGGGGTAAAAATGAAAAACTGTTTTTT.

V is TRBV18 and J is TRBJ1-1; the D is unclear. The CDR3 runs 13 residues. The V end lost 4 bases, the J end lost 1 base, and 7 bases lay between the germline ends. The germline V gene has CDR1 KGHSH and CDR2 LQKENI. Here the CDR3 reads CASSRAKNTEAFF. The DNA of the CDR3 is TGTGCCAGCTCACGTGCGAAGAACACTGAAGCTTTCTTT. The variable domain in full, completed from reference TRBV18 and TRBJ1-1, reads NAGVMQNPRHLVRRRGQEARLRCSPMKGHSHVYWYRQLPEEGLKFMVYLQKENIIDESGMPKERFSAEFPKEGPSILRIQQVVRGDSAAYFCASSRAKNTEAFFGQGTRLTVV.

This chain links TRBV6-1 with TRBJ1-1; D not resolved. This CDR3 region has 13 residues. Per germline, CDR1 MNHNS and CDR2 SASEGT. V was shortened by 3 bases and J by 5 bases, with 10 bases between the two germline ends. CDR3 residues: CASSDLVYTEAFF. The CDR3 DNA follows: TGTGCCAGCAGTGATCTGGTTTATACTGAAGCTTTCTTT.

The CDR3 is CASSQLTGAGVNTEAFF. CDR3 bases: TGTGCCAGCTCACAGCTCACAGGGGCGGGGGTGAACACTGAAGCTTTCTTT. The chain couples TRBV18 to TRBJ1-1, with 7 bases that match TRBD1. V was clipped by 4 bases and J by 0 bases; unmatched bases: 11. Per the germline V gene, CDR1 is KGHSH and CDR2 is LQKENI. There are 17 residues in the CDR3.

The chain combines TRBV6-1 with TRBJ2-6; D perhaps matches TRBD1 (6 bases). Germline V gene lookup returns CDR1 MNHNS and CDR2 SASEGT. The CDR3 is 15 amino acids. Trimming removed 0 bases at V and 13 bases at J, with 16 bases between. The CDR3 DNA reads TGTGCCAGCAGTGAAGCGCTCTCAGGGGCAGGGGTCCTGACTTTC. It specifies CASSEALSGAGVLTF.

V is TRBV9 and J is TRBJ2-5, with 11 bases matching TRBD1. The trim removed 3 bases at V and 5 bases at J, leaving 3 bases unmatched. CDR3 length: 14 amino acids. Germline loops: CDR1 SGDLS, CDR2 YYNGEE. The CDR3 region is CASSGTGGWETQYF. The CDR3 DNA follows: TGTGCCAGCAGCGGGACAGGGGGCTGGGAGACCCAGTACTTC.

V gene TRBV18 combines with J gene TRBJ2-7, with a possible D match to TRBD2 (5 bases). From germline, CDR1 is KGHSH and CDR2 LQKENI. The germline V and J ends were trimmed by 2 bases and 7 bases, with 9 bases remaining between them. This CDR3 is built from 12 residues. CDR3 region: CASSPSTGEQYF. The CDR3, as DNA: TGTGCCAGCTCACCAAGTACGGGGGAGCAGTACTTC. The variable domain in full, with the rest retrieved from reference TRBV18 and TRBJ2-7, is NAGVMQNPRHLVRRRGQEARLRCSPMKGHSHVYWYRQLPEEGLKFMVYLQKENIIDESGMPKERFSAEFPKEGPSILRIQQVVRGDSAAYFCASSPSTGEQYFGPGTRLTVT.

The rearrangement uses TRBV5-6 and TRBJ2-7, with unresolved D. Trimming took 0 bases from V and 0 from J, leaving 4 bases between them. The CDR3 is 13 amino acids. Germline V gene data show CDR1 as SGHDT and CDR2 as YYEEEE. The CDR3 nucleotides are TGTGCCAGCAGCTTGGTTAGCTCCTACGAGCAGTACTTC. Translation gives CASSLVSSYEQYF.

V usage is TRBV24-1 and J usage is TRBJ2-2, with 7 bases aligning to TRBD2. V lost 9 bases to trimming and J lost 4 bases; unmatched junction nucleotides: 10. Germline V CDR1 and CDR2: KGHDR, SFDVKD. The CDR3 totals 15 residues. CDR3 in amino acids: CATSPAGDVTGELFF. The CDR3, as DNA: TGTGCCACCTCTCCGGCGGGAGATGTCACCGGGGAGCTGTTTTTT.

The V gene is TRBV2, the J gene TRBJ1-6; D possibly corresponds to TRBD1 (5 bases). The germline V gene encodes CDR1 SNHLY and CDR2 FYNNEI. CDR3 length: 13 residues. V gave up 10 bases and J gave up 10 bases, with 17 bases separating them. CDR3 amino acids: CATLTDWESPLHF. The CDR3 region has the DNA TGTGCCACTCTGACAGATTGGGAATCACCCCTCCACTTT.

This chain connects TRBV28 to TRBJ2-5, with D maybe TRBD2 (5 bases). This CDR3 comprises 13 residues. CDR1 MDHEN and CDR2 SYDVKM come from the germline V gene. V lost 7 bases and J lost 2, with 11 bases in between. The CDR3 coding sequence is TGTGCCAGCATAACTAGATCGCAAGAGACCCAGTACTTC. Amino acids: CASITRSQETQYF.

The chain recombines TRBV28 with TRBJ2-2; D perhaps matches TRBD1 (6 bases). CDR3 length: 14 amino acids. Germline assignment: CDR1 MDHEN and CDR2 SYDVKM. V was cut by 4 bases and J by 8 bases, with 14 bases left in between. CDR3 DNA: TGTGCCAGCAGTTGGTTTACAGGGTTTGGGGAGCTGTTTTTT. Protein sequence: CASSWFTGFGELFF.

The chain has TRBV7-3 and TRBJ2-2, with 9 nucleotides matching TRBD2. J gave up 3 bases and V 1 base, and 3 bases lay outside the gene matches. This CDR3 spans 16 amino acids. Germline V gives CDR1 SGHTA, CDR2 FQGTGA. The CDR3 bases are TGTGCCAGCAGCTTAAGCGGGAGGGCCCACACCGGGGAGCTGTTTTTT. Translated: CASSLSGRAHTGELFF.

V is TRBV5-6 and J is TRBJ1-6, with unresolved D. This CDR3 comprises 16 residues. CDR1 is SGHDT and CDR2 is YYEEEE in the germline V gene. The ends were cut back, 1 base at V and 0 bases at J, with 8 bases in the middle. The CDR3 DNA sequence: TGTGCCAGCAGCTTGCGGGCGAGCTCCTATAATTCACCCCTCCACTTT. This gives the protein CASSLRASSYNSPLHF.

This clone was detected once. The V and J genes are TRBV5-4 and TRBJ1-5; D perhaps matches TRBD1 (6 bases). There are 15 residues in the CDR3. Per germline, CDR1 SGHNT and CDR2 YYREEE (reference sequence). V dropped 4 bases and J dropped 7 bases, with 18 bases sitting between them. As DNA, the CDR3 is TGTGCCAGCAGCCCCGAGGGGGGACGACCGCAGCCCCAGCATTTT. Its protein product is CASSPEGGRPQPQHF.

V is TRBV28 and J is TRBJ2-2, with 7 bases aligning to TRBD1. Germline CDR1 reads MDHEN; CDR2 reads SYDVKM. With V trimmed by 7 bases and J by 6 bases, 8 bases remained unmatched. This CDR3 has 14 amino acids. The DNA for the CDR3 is TGTGCCAGCATAGGAGACAGGGTATCCGGGGAGCTGTTTTTT. This codes for CASIGDRVSGELFF.

The chain combines TRBV7-2 with TRBJ1-1; 9 bases agree with TRBD1. Per germline, CDR1 SGHTA and CDR2 FQGNSA. J gave up 4 bases and V 5 bases, and 11 bases lay outside the gene matches. The CDR3 length is 16 residues. The CDR3 DNA reads as TGTGCCAGCAGCCTCCCAAACAGGGGGCTCGGCACTGAAGCTTTCTTT. Protein: CASSLPNRGLGTEAFF. Drawing the rest from reference TRBV7-2 and TRBJ1-1, the complete variable domain is GAGVSQSPSNKVTEKGKDVELRCDPISGHTALYWYRQSLGQGLEFLIYFQGNSAPDKSGLPSDRFSAERTGGSVSTLTIQRTQQEDSAVYLCASSLPNRGLGTEAFFGQGTRLTVV.

The V and J genes are TRBV12-3 or TRBV12-4 and TRBJ1-1, with 7 bases that match TRBD1. There are 13 residues in the CDR3. The V and J ends lost 4 bases and 6 bases, in that order; junction bases with no gene match: 5. The CDR3 coding sequence is TGTGCCAGCAGTTCACAGGGGTCGTCTGAAGCTTTCTTT. Protein product: CASSSQGSSEAFF.

The gene calls are TRBV9 and TRBJ2-3, with D possibly matching TRBD2 (5 bases). Germline CDR1 SGDLS, CDR2 YYNGEE. The CDR3 extends over 14 amino acids. V lost 0 bases, J lost 6 bases, and 11 bases lay in between. The CDR3 nucleotides read TGTGCCAGCAGCGTAGGAGGGATAAGCGATACGCAGTATTTT. It translates to CASSVGGISDTQYF.

The gene calls are TRBV11-2 and TRBJ1-5; 7 positions agree with TRBD1. The germline V gene encodes CDR1 SGHAT and CDR2 FQNNGV. The CDR3 has 14 residues. V was clipped by 5 bases and J by 4 bases; unmatched bases: 5. Here the CDR3 DNA reads TGTGCCAGCAGCCTGGACAGGAATAATCAGCCCCAGCATTTT. The encoded protein is CASSLDRNNQPQHF.

This chain uses TRBV5-1 with TRBJ2-7; 8 nucleotides align to TRBD2. The CDR3 is made up of 15 amino acids. With 2 bases clipped from V and 0 bases from J, the junction kept 4 bases outside the gene matches. Germline V gives CDR1 SGHRS, CDR2 YFSETQ. The CDR3 region is CASSFSGGSSYEQYF. CDR3 bases: TGCGCCAGCAGCTTTTCGGGGGGGAGCTCCTACGAGCAGTACTTC.

CDR3 DNA: TGCGCCAGCAGCTTGGACAGGTACAATGAGCAGTTCTTC. Amino acid sequence: CASSLDRYNEQFF. The gene calls are TRBV5-1 and TRBJ2-1; tentative D call: TRBD1 (5 bases). From germline, CDR1 is SGHRS and CDR2 YFSETQ. CDR3 length equals 13 residues. Deletions cut 0 bases from V and 4 bases from J, with 5 bases between.

A single count supports this clone. The V gene is TRBV30, the J gene TRBJ1-1; TRBD1 is a possible D gene (6 bases). The CDR3 sequence is 14 residues long. In germline, CDR1 is GTSNPN, CDR2 SVGIG (reference sequence). V was shortened by 5 bases and J by 4 bases, with 17 bases between the two germline ends. This CDR3 reads CAWGGARGTTEAFF. In DNA form, the CDR3 reads TGTGCCTGGGGGGGGGCGCGGGGTACCACTGAAGCTTTCTTT.

V and J are TRBV9 and TRBJ2-6; 10 positions agree with TRBD1. Germline loops: CDR1 SGDLS, CDR2 YYNGEE. Germline trimming cut 4 bases from V and 2 bases from J; bases unmatched to any gene: 12. The CDR3 contains 19 residues. The CDR3 loop reads CASSPLTLGQGTGANVLTF. For the CDR3, the DNA is TGTGCCAGCAGCCCGCTCACCTTGGGACAGGGGACTGGGGCCAACGTCCTGACTTTC.

The J gene is TRBJ1-2, the V gene TRBV11-2; no clear D gene. Trimming left V 1 base short and J 4 bases short, with 16 bases between. This CDR3 region has 16 residues. CDR1 and CDR2 from the germline V gene are SGHAT and FQNNGV. CDR3 sequence reads: CASSLVSGVGTYGYTF. CDR3 sequence (DNA): TGTGCCAGCAGCTTAGTTTCCGGGGTAGGAACCTATGGCTACACCTTC.

J is TRBJ1-4 and V is TRBV5-1; the D gene is possibly TRBD1 (5 bases). CDR1 and CDR2 from the germline V gene are SGHRS and YFSETQ. The V end lost 0 bases, the J end lost 4 bases, and 10 bases lay between the germline ends. This CDR3 region has 15 residues. The CDR3 here is CASSLGWGVNEKLFF. The CDR3, as DNA: TGCGCCAGCAGCTTGGGATGGGGGGTTAATGAAAAACTGTTTTTT.

This chain connects TRBV3-1 (or the pseudogene TRBV3-2) to TRBJ1-3, with D hard to call. The CDR3 contains 13 residues. Trimming stripped 0 bases from V and 2 bases from J, with 2 bases between. Germline CDR1 is LGHDT and CDR2 is YNNKEL (reference sequence). CDR3 sequence (DNA): TGTGCCAGCAGCCAAGACCCTGGAAACACCATATATTTT. It encodes CASSQDPGNTIYF.

The J gene is TRBJ2-1, the V gene TRBV18, with 11 bases matching TRBD1. The CDR3 covers 16 residues. After removal of 6 bases from V and 7 bases from J, the junction contained 11 bases not matched to a gene. In germline, CDR1 is KGHSH, CDR2 LQKENI. CDR3 loop: CASSTTRTGGMNEQFF. CDR3 coding DNA: TGTGCCAGCTCTACCACCCGGACAGGGGGCATGAATGAGCAGTTCTTC.

The CDR3 is CATSTGGNSPLHF. The CDR3 coding sequence is TGTGCCACCTCGACGGGCGGGAATTCACCCCTCCACTTT. The V and J genes are TRBV24-1 and TRBJ1-6, with D uncertain. V was cut by 9 bases and J by 7 bases, with 12 bases left in between. CDR3 length equals 13 residues. Germline loops: CDR1 KGHDR, CDR2 SFDVKD.

The CDR3 bases are TGTGCCATCCTGGGACCGAGAAATGAAAAACTGTTTTTT. It specifies CAILGPRNEKLFF. The chain is built from TRBV6-5 and TRBJ1-4; perhaps TRBD1 as D (5 bases). The V gene lost 10 bases and the J gene lost 5 bases, with 14 bases spanning the gap. The germline CDR1 and CDR2 sequences are MNHEY and SVGAGI. This CDR3 is 13 amino acids long.

The chain joins TRBV28 to TRBJ2-3; 9 nucleotides agree with TRBD2. There are 19 residues in the CDR3. Germline CDR1 is MDHEN and CDR2 is SYDVKM. Trimming at V came to 3 bases and at J to 2 bases, leaving 15 bases not matched to a gene. The CDR3 region is CASSLTGAVLAGNTDTQYF. DNA of the CDR3: TGTGCCAGCAGTTTGACGGGGGCAGTGCTAGCGGGGAACACAGATACGCAGTATTTT. The whole variable domain, remainder taken from reference TRBV28 and TRBJ2-3, is DVKVTQSSRYLVKRTGEKVFLECVQDMDHENMFWYRQDPGLGLRLIYFSYDVKMKEKGDIPEGYSVSREKKERFSLILESASTNQTSMYLCASSLTGAVLAGNTDTQYFGPGTRLTVL.